The 11 T cell receptor beta chains below were found in one sample sequenced in a study of blood T cell repertoires in COVID-19. Sequencing was performed with immunoSEQ multiplex PCR; in TCRdb, only in-frame clones are kept and a portion is missing. The table has about 120,000 clones, around nine tenths seen once. The sequenced sample was peripheral blood. The source of these receptors is a woman aged 45-65 years with acute or convalescent COVID-19.

The CDR3 sequence: CASSRTGTGSYEQYF. Written as DNA, the CDR3 is TGTGCCAGCAGCCGCACCGGGACAGGCTCCTACGAGCAGTACTTC. The chain links TRBV4-2 to TRBJ2-7, with 8 bases identical to TRBD1. The germline gives CDR1 LGHNA, CDR2 YNFKEQ. The CDR3 consists of 15 residues. The junction had 5 bases not matched to a gene; V was cut back by 4 bases and J by 0 bases.

This clone was seen once. The chain is built from TRBV24-1 and TRBJ2-3, with TRBD2 matching 9 bases. CDR3 length: 13 residues. The germline CDR1 and CDR2 sequences are KGHDR and SFDVKD. V shed 5 bases, J shed 4 bases, and the junction held 0 bases outside the gene matches. This CDR3 is CATSGLAADTQYF. CDR3 nucleotides: TGTGCCACCAGTGGACTAGCGGCAGATACGCAGTATTTT.

The CDR3 DNA reads TGTGCCAGCAGCGCGATGAACACTGAAGCTTTCTTT. It yields the protein CASSAMNTEAFF. The rearrangement links TRBV28 to TRBJ1-1; D gene uncertain. The V end lost 6 bases, the J end lost 0 bases, and 5 bases lay between the germline ends. Germline values: CDR1 MDHEN, CDR2 SYDVKM. This CDR3 region has 12 residues.

V and J are TRBV7-9 and TRBJ2-7; a possible D gene is TRBD2 (7 bases). V dropped 5 bases and J dropped 3 bases, with 17 bases sitting between them. Germline V gene data show CDR1 as SEHNR and CDR2 as FQNEAQ (reference sequence). The CDR3 length is 15 residues. CDR3 loop: CASSPRGTTNYEQYF. The CDR3 nucleotides read TGTGCCAGCAGCCCGAGGGGGACTACCAACTACGAGCAGTACTTC.

The DNA of the CDR3 is TGTGCCAGCAGGTGGCAGGGTGGTGAAAAACTGTTTTTT. It is translated as CASRWQGGEKLFF. The rearrangement links TRBV27 to TRBJ1-4, with D perhaps matching TRBD1 (5 bases). With 6 bases removed from V and 7 bases from J, the gap between germline ends came to 12 bases. CDR1 and CDR2 from the germline V gene are MNHEY and SMNVEV (reference sequence). The CDR3 runs 13 residues.

The chain recombines TRBV18 with TRBJ2-1; possibly TRBD2 for D (6 bases). The CDR3 totals 15 residues. V was shortened by 3 bases and J by 7 bases, with 16 bases between the two germline ends. The germline gives CDR1 KGHSH, CDR2 LQKENI. Here the CDR3 reads CASSPGVHGGNEQFF. The CDR3, as DNA: TGTGCCAGCTCACCGGGGGTACACGGGGGAAATGAGCAGTTCTTC.

V gene TRBV11-2 combines with J gene TRBJ2-7, with TRBD1 as a possible D gene (6 bases). The CDR3 is 14 amino acids. Between the trimmed V and J ends, which lost 5 bases and 5 bases, there was a span of 16 bases. Per germline, CDR1 SGHAT and CDR2 FQNNGV. The CDR3 loop is CASSPETGRDEQYF. As DNA, the CDR3 is TGTGCCAGCAGCCCGGAGACAGGTCGGGACGAGCAGTACTTC. The full variable domain, rest sourced from reference TRBV11-2 and TRBJ2-7, is EAGVAQSPRYKIIEKRQSVAFWCNPISGHATLYWYQQILGQGPKLLIQFQNNGVVDDSQLPKDRFSAERLKGVDSTLKIQPAKLEDSAVYLCASSPETGRDEQYFGPGTRLTVT.

J is TRBJ1-2 and V is TRBV12-3 or TRBV12-4, with 7 bases that match TRBD1. The V and J ends lost 6 bases and 4 bases, in that order; junction bases with no gene match: 2. The CDR3 loop spans 12 amino acids. The CDR3 DNA is TGTGCCAGCAGCCGGGACAGCTATGGCTACACCTTC. Translation gives CASSRDSYGYTF.

The rearrangement joins TRBV19 to TRBJ2-5, with TRBD2 matching over 13 bases. The CDR3 spans 17 residues. Trimming cost V 5 bases and J 5 bases; bases outside gene matches: 11. Germline CDR1 LNHDA, CDR2 SQIVND (reference sequence). The CDR3, as DNA: TGTGCCAGTAGTCCCGGGTTACTAGCGGGAGGGATGGAGACCCAGTACTTC. Translating it yields CASSPGLLAGGMETQYF.

The V call is TRBV6-5, the J call TRBJ1-2; a weak D match, TRBD1 (5 bases). Trimming cost V 8 bases and J 8 bases, with 21 bases left between them. The germline V gene encodes CDR1 MNHEY and CDR2 SVGAGI. The CDR3 is made up of 14 amino acids. CDR3 sequence: CASGKAIRVQGYTF. CDR3 DNA sequence: TGTGCCAGCGGCAAAGCAATCAGGGTACAGGGCTACACCTTC.

This clone occurred a few times. The V call is TRBV2, the J call TRBJ1-2; 7 nucleotides align to TRBD1. The germline V gene encodes CDR1 SNHLY and CDR2 FYNNEI. This CDR3 spans 14 amino acids. After removal of 5 bases from V and 9 bases from J, the junction contained 12 bases not matched to a gene. CDR3 residues: CASSSRGQVGRYTF. CDR3 nucleotide sequence: TGTGCCAGCAGTTCCCGAGGACAGGTTGGACGCTACACCTTC.